Reported below is one T cell receptor beta chain. Between the trimmed V and J ends, which lost 6 bases and 0 bases, there was a span of 10 bases. The CDR3 covers 14 residues. Germline V gene lookup returns CDR1 WSHSY and CDR2 SAAADI. Produced via immunoSEQ multiplex PCR; TCRdb's table is partial and in-frame only. This sample yields some 70,000 clones, of which 85% to 95% are seen a single time; roughly 1% belongs to the top ten. These data come from a study of OX40 agonist ivuxolimab in advanced cancers. On the study more broadly: Patients undergoing dose escalation presented with hepatocellular carcinoma, melanoma, renal cell or head and neck cancer.

J is TRBJ2-3 and V is TRBV10-2, with D unclear. Sequenced material: CD4+ or CD8+ T cells sorted from blood, taken in a trial of the OX40 agonist ivuxolimab. This clonotype was obtained from an adult with an advanced solid tumor such as melanoma, head and neck, liver or kidney cancer. The CDR3 region has the DNA TGCGCCAGCAGGAAAGAGTATAGCACAGATACGCAGTATTTT. It specifies CASRKEYSTDTQYF.